The clone carrying this T cell receptor (beta chain) was detected only once. The sample is drawn from a study of blood T cell repertoires in COVID-19. The wider study: Collection of acute and convalescent COVID-19 samples took place in the United States, Italy and Spain.

Libraries were prepared by immunoSEQ multiplex PCR; TCRdb keeps only in-frame clonotypes and omits some of them. The repertoire holds roughly 27,000 clones, with around nine tenths as singletons. The CDR3 has 15 residues. CDR1 and CDR2 from the germline V gene are MNHEY and SVGAGI. V was clipped by 8 bases and J by 2 bases; unmatched bases: 9. The sequenced sample consisted of peripheral blood. V usage is TRBV6-5 and J usage is TRBJ2-3; 8 nucleotides line up with TRBD2. The TCR was taken from a human donor with active COVID-19. The donor label of this sample is uncertain. Here the CDR3 reads CASWESGSFTDTQYF. Written as DNA, the CDR3 is TGTGCCAGCTGGGAGAGCGGGAGTTTCACAGATACGCAGTATTTT.